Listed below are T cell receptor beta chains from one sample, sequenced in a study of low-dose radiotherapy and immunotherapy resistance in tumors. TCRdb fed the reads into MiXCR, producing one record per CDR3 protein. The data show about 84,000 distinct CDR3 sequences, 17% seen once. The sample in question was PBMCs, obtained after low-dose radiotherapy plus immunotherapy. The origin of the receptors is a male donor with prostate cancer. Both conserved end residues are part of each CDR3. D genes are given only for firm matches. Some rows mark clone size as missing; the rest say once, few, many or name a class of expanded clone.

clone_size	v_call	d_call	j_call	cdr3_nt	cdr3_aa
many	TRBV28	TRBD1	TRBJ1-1	TGTGCCAGCAGGGCACAGGGGGCCCCTGCTCTCTTT	CASRAQGAPALF
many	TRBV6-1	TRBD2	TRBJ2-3	TGTGCCAGCAGCCGGACTAGCGGGAGGGCAGATACGCAGTATTTT	CASSRTSGRADTQYF
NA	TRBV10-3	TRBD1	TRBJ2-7	TGTGCCATCACTGGGGGACAGGTGAACTACGAGCAGTACTTC	CAITGGQVNYEQYF
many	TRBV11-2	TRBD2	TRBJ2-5	TGTGCCAGCAGCCTCGGAACTAGCGGCCATGAGACCCAGTACTTC	CASSLGTSGHETQYF
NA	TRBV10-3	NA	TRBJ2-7	TGTGCCAACTCGCTGGGGAACGAGCAGTACTTC	CANSLGNEQYF
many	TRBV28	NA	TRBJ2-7	TGTGCCAGCAGTGTCGTGGGCTACGAGCAGTACTTC	CASSVVGYEQYF
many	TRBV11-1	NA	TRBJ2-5	TGTGCCAGCAGCCCCGGGACTTTCATGGGGGAGACCCAGTACTTC	CASSPGTFMGETQYF
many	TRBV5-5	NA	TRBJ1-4	TGTGCCAGCAGCCCTAATCCACCAAGAAAGAATGAAAAACTGTTTTTT	CASSPNPPRKNEKLFF
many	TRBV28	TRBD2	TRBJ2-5	TGTGCCAGCAGTTTAAGTCTAGCGGGTGACCAAGAGACCCAGTACTTC	CASSLSLAGDQETQYF
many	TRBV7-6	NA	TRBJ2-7	TGTGCCAGCAGCCCGACACCCACCTACGAGCAGTACTTC	CASSPTPTYEQYF
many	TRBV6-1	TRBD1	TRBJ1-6	TGTGGGGCGGGGACAGCGAATTCACCCCTCCACTTT	CGAGTANSPLHF
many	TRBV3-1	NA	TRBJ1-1	TGTGCCAGCAGCCCGGGGGGTGAAGCTTTCTTT	CASSPGGEAFF
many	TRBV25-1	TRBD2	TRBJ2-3	TGTGCCAGCAGTGTAGCGGGTAACACAGATACGCAGTATTTT	CASSVAGNTDTQYF
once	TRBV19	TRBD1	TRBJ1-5	TGTGCCAGTAGCCCAGGGGGGAATAGCAATCAGCCCCAGCATTTT	CASSPGGNSNQPQHF
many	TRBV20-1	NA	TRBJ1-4	TGCAGTGCTAGGACAATCGGAAAACTGTTTTTT	CSARTIGKLFF
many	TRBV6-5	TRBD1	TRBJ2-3	TGTGCCAGCAGACTTGTAGGGACAGGGTCCACAGATACGCAGTATTTT	CASRLVGTGSTDTQYF
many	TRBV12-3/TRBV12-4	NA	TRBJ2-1	TGTGCCAGTGGGGCGGGAAGCTCCTACAATGAGCAGTTCTTC	CASGAGSSYNEQFF
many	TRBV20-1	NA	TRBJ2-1	TGCAGTGCTAGTACCGGAGGTAGGGATGAGCAGTTCTTC	CSASTGGRDEQFF
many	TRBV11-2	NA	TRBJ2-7	TGTGCCAGCAGCCCGGGACGGATTGCCTACGAGCAGTACTTC	CASSPGRIAYEQYF
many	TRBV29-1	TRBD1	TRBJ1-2	TGCAGCGTTCTAGGTGGGTTCGGGCAGGGGGCCCTAGCCGCGAGTAACTATGGCTACACCTTC	CSVLGGFGQGALAASNYGYTF
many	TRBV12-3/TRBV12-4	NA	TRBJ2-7	TGTGCCAGCAGCCCACGGTGGGACCCGGGCTACGAGCAGTACTTC	CASSPRWDPGYEQYF
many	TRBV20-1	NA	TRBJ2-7	TGCAGTGCTAGAGGATTACGGGGGACCCCCTACGAGCAGTACTTC	CSARGLRGTPYEQYF
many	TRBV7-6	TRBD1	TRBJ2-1	TGTGCCAGCAGCGTCCGGGACAGGGGGCACGGTGAGCAGTTCTTC	CASSVRDRGHGEQFF
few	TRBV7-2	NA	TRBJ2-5	TGTGCCAGCAGCGGAGGCACCCAGGGAGAGACCCAGTACTTC	CASSGGTQGETQYF
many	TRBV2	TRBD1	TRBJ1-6	TGTGCCAGCAGCGGACAGGGCGGGAATTCACCCCTCCACTTT	CASSGQGGNSPLHF
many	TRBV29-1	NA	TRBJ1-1	TGCAGCGCCGGCGGCAGGGCGGGCACTGAAGCTTTCTTT	CSAGGRAGTEAFF
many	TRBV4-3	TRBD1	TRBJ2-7	TGCGCCAGCAGCCCTGACAGGGGATTCTACGAGCAGTACTTC	CASSPDRGFYEQYF
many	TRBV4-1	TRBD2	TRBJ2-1	TGCGCCAGCAGCCTCACACTAGCGGAATCTAGGTATGAGCAGTTCTTC	CASSLTLAESRYEQFF
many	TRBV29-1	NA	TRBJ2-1	TGCAGCGTGGGGCAGGCCGGATACAATGAGCAGTTCTTC	CSVGQAGYNEQFF
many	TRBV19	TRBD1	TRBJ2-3	TGTGCCACTCGGGACAGGGCGCCAGATACGCAGTATTTT	CATRDRAPDTQYF
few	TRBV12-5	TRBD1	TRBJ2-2	TGTGCTAGTGGTTTTCAGACAGGGGGGACCACCGGGGAGCTGTTTTTT	CASGFQTGGTTGELFF
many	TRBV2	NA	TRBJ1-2	TGTGCCAGCAGTGAAGCAAGAGGAGGGTCCTATGGCTACACCTTC	CASSEARGGSYGYTF
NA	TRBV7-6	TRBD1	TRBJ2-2	TGTGCCAGCAGCCCTGGACAGGGGGCGGGGGAGCAGTTTTTT	CASSPGQGAGEQFF
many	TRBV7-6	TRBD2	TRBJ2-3	TGTGCCAGCAGCTTAGCTCAGACTAGCTATAGGGGAGATACGCAGTATTTT	CASSLAQTSYRGDTQYF
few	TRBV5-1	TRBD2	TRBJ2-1	TGCGCCAGCAGCTTGGGGAGCGGGAGAGGGTCCTACAATGAGCAGTTCTTC	CASSLGSGRGSYNEQFF
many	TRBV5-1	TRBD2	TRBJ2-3	TGCGCCAGCAGCTTGGTTAGCGGGGCTAGCACAGATACGCAGTATTTT	CASSLVSGASTDTQYF
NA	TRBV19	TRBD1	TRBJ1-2	TGTGCCAGTAGTCTACAGGGGGCGGTCTTTGGCTACACCTTC	CASSLQGAVFGYTF
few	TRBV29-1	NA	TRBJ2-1	TGCAGCGTTGACGGGGAACCCTACAATGAGCAGTTCTTC	CSVDGEPYNEQFF
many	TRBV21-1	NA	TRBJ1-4	TGTGCCAGCAGCAAAGGGGTACTCCGCACTAATGAAAAACTGTTTTTT	CASSKGVLRTNEKLFF
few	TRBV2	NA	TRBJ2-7	TGTGCCAGCAGTGTCTCAGGGTTCGAGCAGTACTTC	CASSVSGFEQYF
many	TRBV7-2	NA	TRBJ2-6	TGTGCCAGCAGCTTAGGGGTGTCGAGGGGGGCCAACGTCCTGACTTTC	CASSLGVSRGANVLTF
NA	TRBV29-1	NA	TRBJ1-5	TGCAGCGTCCGGGACGGCCTCAATCAGCCCCAGCATTTT	CSVRDGLNQPQHF
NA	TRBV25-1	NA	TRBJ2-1	TGTGCCAGCAGTTCCGGTCTTAAGAATGAGCAGTTCTTC	CASSSGLKNEQFF
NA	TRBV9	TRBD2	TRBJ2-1	TGTGCCAGCGGGAGGGCGGCCAATGAGCAGTTCTTC	CASGRAANEQFF
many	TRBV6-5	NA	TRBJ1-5	TGTGCCAGCAGTTTAGGACGGTTTAGCAATCAGCCCCAGCATTTT	CASSLGRFSNQPQHF
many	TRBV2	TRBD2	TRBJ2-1	TGTGCCAGCAGTGATCGGACTAGCGGGAGTATAAATGAGCAGTTCTTC	CASSDRTSGSINEQFF
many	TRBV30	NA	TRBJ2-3	TGTGCCGTATTAAACCGGGACCATCTTTGGACAGATACGCAGTATTTT	CAVLNRDHLWTDTQYF
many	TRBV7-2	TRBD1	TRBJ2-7	TGTGCCAGCAGCTTAGTTTTCGGCTGGACAGGGGGATCCTACGAGCAGTACTTC	CASSLVFGWTGGSYEQYF
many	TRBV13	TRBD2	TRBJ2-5	TGTGCCAGCAGCCTCGGGGGGGTCAAGACCCAGTACTTC	CASSLGGVKTQYF
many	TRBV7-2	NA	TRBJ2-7	TGTGCCAGCAGCCCGCAGACAGGACCGTTGGGAGAGCAGTACTTC	CASSPQTGPLGEQYF
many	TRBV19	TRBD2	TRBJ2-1	TGTGCCAGTAATGATAGCGGGAGGGCTAGGCAGTTCTTC	CASNDSGRARQFF
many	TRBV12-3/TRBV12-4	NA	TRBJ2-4	TGTGCCAGCAGTTTTGAAGGCGCCGTCAAAAACATTCAGTACTTC	CASSFEGAVKNIQYF
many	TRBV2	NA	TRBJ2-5	TGTGCCAGCAGCTTCAATTTGCAAGAGACCCAGTACTTC	CASSFNLQETQYF
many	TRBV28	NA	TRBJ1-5	TGTGCCAGCAGTTTGGCAGGAGCCGATGATGTTGGCAATCAGCCCCAGCATTTT	CASSLAGADDVGNQPQHF
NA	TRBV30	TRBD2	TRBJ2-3	TGTGCCTGGACCCCGGGACTAGGGGTTGATACGCAGTATTTT	CAWTPGLGVDTQYF
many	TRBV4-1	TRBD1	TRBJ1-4	TGCGCCAGCAGTTTCGGACAGGGGGGTGAAAAACTGTTTTTT	CASSFGQGGEKLFF
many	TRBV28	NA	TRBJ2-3	TGTGCCAGCAGTTTGTTTGGGGCAGGGGGCACAGATACGCAGTATTTT	CASSLFGAGGTDTQYF